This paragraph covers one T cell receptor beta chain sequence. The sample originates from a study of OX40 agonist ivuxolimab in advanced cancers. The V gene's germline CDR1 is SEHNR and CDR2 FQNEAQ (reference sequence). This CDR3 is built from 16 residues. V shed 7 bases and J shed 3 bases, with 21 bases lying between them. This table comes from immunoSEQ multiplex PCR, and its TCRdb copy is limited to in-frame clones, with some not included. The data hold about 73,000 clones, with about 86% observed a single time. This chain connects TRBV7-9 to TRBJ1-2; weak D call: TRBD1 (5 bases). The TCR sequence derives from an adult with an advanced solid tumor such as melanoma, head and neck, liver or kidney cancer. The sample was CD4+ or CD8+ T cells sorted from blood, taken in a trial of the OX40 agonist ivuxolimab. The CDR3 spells CASIPQGSFGDYGYTF. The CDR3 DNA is TGTGCCAGCATCCCCCAGGGCAGCTTCGGAGACTATGGCTACACCTTC.